This T cell receptor (beta chain) was sequenced during a study of blood T cell repertoires in COVID-19. Per the germline V gene, CDR1 is SGHTA and CDR2 is FQGTGA. Trimming removed 5 bases from V and 7 bases from J, with 14 bases in between. The CDR3 is 13 amino acids. This table comes from immunoSEQ multiplex PCR, and its TCRdb copy is limited to in-frame clones, with some not included. Of roughly 150,000 clones listed, approximately 90% are singletons. Across about two dozen US areas, participants ranged in age from about 18 to 90 years. For recovered donors of Cohort 3, there were two negative PCRs, clearance, or symptom resolution.

This clonotype originated in a man aged 50 to 60 who had recovered from COVID-19. Sequencing input: PBMCs or T cells enriched from blood (not recorded which). The J gene is TRBJ2-5, the V gene TRBV7-3; D may be TRBD2 (6 bases). The DNA for the CDR3 is TGTGCCAGCAGCCCCGGGGGAATGGGGACCCAGTACTTC. This sequence encodes CASSPGGMGTQYF.